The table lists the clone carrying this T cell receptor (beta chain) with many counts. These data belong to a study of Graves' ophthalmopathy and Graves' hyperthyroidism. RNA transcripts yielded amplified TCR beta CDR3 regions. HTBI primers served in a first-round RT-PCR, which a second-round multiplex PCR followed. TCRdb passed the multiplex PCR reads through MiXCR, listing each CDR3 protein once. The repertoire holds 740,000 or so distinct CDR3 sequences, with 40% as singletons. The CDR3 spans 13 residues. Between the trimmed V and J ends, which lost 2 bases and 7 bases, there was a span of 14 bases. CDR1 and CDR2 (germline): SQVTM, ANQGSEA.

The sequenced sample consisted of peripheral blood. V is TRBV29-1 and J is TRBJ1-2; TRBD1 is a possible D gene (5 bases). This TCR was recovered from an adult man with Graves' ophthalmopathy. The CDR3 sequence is CSVESVRARGYTF. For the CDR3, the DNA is TGCAGCGTTGAATCCGTCAGGGCCCGTGGCTACACCTTC. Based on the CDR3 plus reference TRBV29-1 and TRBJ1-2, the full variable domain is SAVISQKPSRDICQRGTSLTIQCQVDSQVTMMFWYRQQPGQSLTLIATANQGSEATYESGFVIDKFPISRPNLTFSTLTVSNMSPEDSSIYLCSVESVRARGYTFGSGTRLTVV.